This T cell receptor (beta chain) was observed in a study of cytomegalovirus exposure and HLA in healthy donors (dated by TCRdb to about 2017). About the investigation overall: According to a later analysis, one platform produced both the roughly 130 validation repertoires and the approximately 660 repertoires of the first cohort. In addition to the first cohort of roughly 700 subjects, a separate validation cohort of over 90 different subjects was used. To predict cytomegalovirus infection status, the study combined high-throughput TCR immunosequencing, statistical association of individual TCRs with disease status, and machine learning. The study aimed to test whether signatures of past pathogen exposure could be identified by cataloging public T cell receptors.

In this sample, this clone turned up once. Its antigen is unknown. No much larger clonotype is one base removed from it; base qualities were not supplied. General findings and caveats noted by the study authors: The authors suggested that the approach could potentially be generalized to other disease states and immunological phenotypes. The classifier was reported to diagnose cytomegalovirus status with high specificity and sensitivity in both the original and validation cohorts. Most TCR sequences were seen in very few donors, while some public TCRs were found in many individuals. Subsequent analysis determined that TCRs grouped into clusters in the first cohort also showed a tendency toward co-occurrence across the roughly 130 validation repertoires, and approximately 93% of cluster scores exceeded 0. In the study, some 160 TCR beta chains were listed as associated with cytomegalovirus. In vitro tests confirmed that a few of the cytomegalovirus-associated TCR beta chains recognize cytomegalovirus antigens. A later analysis had no HLA typing for the validation cohort, so co-occurrence there was scored across all 130 or so repertoires.

Ends trimmed: V by 8 bases, J by 4 bases; bases unmatched to a gene: 10. The CDR3 goes from the cysteine to the phenylalanine over 15 residues. Of the read, only the CDR3 DNA is kept; its 45 bases are in frame from base 1. Looking up the germline V gene yields CDR1 MNHNS and CDR2 SASEGT. The library was produced with the immunoSEQ multiplex PCR assay. The original pipeline was this. A statistical classification framework was developed to diagnose cytomegalovirus status using the catalog of TCR beta chain sequences. Entries here come from immuneACCESS through TCRdb and include only in-frame sequences with V and J called. Some clones fail to appear in such tables; in the studies checked, an unresolved V gene covers under half of the shortfall, and the cause of the remainder is unknown. That table is the source of V, J and clone size, and D and trimming were worked out from the DNA. Recorded for this sample are tens of thousands of clones; around 94% of them occurred a single time. The ten largest clones add up to 0.63% of the sample.

The donors were included in the validation cohort of around 120 subjects, a group kept apart from the roughly 700-subject first cohort. In this chain, TRBV6-1 is recombined with TRBJ1-3, with 8 junctional bases fitting TRBD1. The sequence derives from a woman aged 18-30 years in good health and CMV-seronegative. The source material was PBMCs. Here is the DNA: TGTGCCAGCGTGGTTCAGGGGGCGCAAGGAAACACCATATATTTT. This gives the protein CASVVQGAQGNTIYF.